This entry describes one T cell receptor (beta chain). Its target is unknown. This sample was included in a study of blood T cells in healthy people across ages. The authors drew around 9.3 milliliters of peripheral blood from each donor. Findings and caveats of the study: Getting older went along with TCR beta diversity per million T cells dropping roughly linearly.

This CDR3 spans 16 amino acids. Trimming pared 4 bases from V and 4 bases from J, leaving 19 bases between. Germline lookup yields CDR1 LGHDT and CDR2 YNNKEL (reference sequence). Primers used in a second PCR of roughly 6 to 11 cycles were a sample-barcoded 5' primer and a J-beta primer mix. Using its own MiXCR run on the 5' RACE reads, TCRdb lists one record per CDR3 protein. This table holds some 640,000 distinct CDR3 sequences, 45% to 50% found once. The chain couples TRBV3-1 to TRBJ2-5; D is uncertain. The source of this sequence is a woman aged 60-75 years in good health. Specimen: blood. DNA for the CDR3: TGTGCCAGCAGCCTCCCCGATTCTAGTTCGGGAGAGACCCAGTACTTC. Protein product: CASSLPDSSSGETQYF.